This TCR beta chain came from a study of OX40 agonist ivuxolimab in advanced cancers. Assay: immunoSEQ multiplex PCR; the TCRdb copy retains only in-frame clones and omits some. The table includes under 20,000 clones, under 90% detected once. Germline V lookup: CDR1 SGHAT, CDR2 FQNNGV. Trimming left V 5 bases short and J 10 bases short, with 18 bases between. The CDR3 runs 14 residues. This receptor was identified in an adult with an advanced solid tumor such as melanoma, head and neck, liver or kidney cancer. The chain joins TRBV11-2 to TRBJ2-1; possibly TRBD1 or TRBD2 for D (5 bases each). Here the sequenced sample was CD4+ or CD8+ T cells sorted from blood, taken in a trial of the OX40 agonist ivuxolimab. The CDR3, as DNA: TGTGCCAGCAGCCCCCGGGACGCTACTAGGGAGCAGTTCTTC. Translated: CASSPRDATREQFF.